These T cell receptor beta chains were read from a single sample in a study of cytomegalovirus exposure and HLA in healthy donors. Assay used: immunoSEQ multiplex PCR; TCRdb lists only in-frame clones, some missing. This sample has fewer than 150,000 clones, with approximately 80% found just once. The specimen sequenced was PBMCs. The receptors come from a male donor in good health and CMV-seronegative. Each CDR3 is given with its conserved first and last residue. D genes are given only for firm matches. Some rows mark clone size as missing; the rest say once, few, many or name a class of expanded clone.

clone size,D gene,J gene,V gene,CDR3 DNA,CDR3 protein
.,TRBD2,TRBJ2-2,TRBV7-8,TGTGCCAGCAGCCCACGGACTAGCGGGGGGATCACCGGGGAGCTGTTTTTT,CASSPRTSGGITGELFF
few,TRBD2,TRBJ2-1,TRBV4-3,TGCGCCAGCAGCCAAGTCATAGCGGGGGGGCCCGGTAAGTTCTTC,CASSQVIAGGPGKFF
few,TRBD2,TRBJ2-3,TRBV7-2,TGTGCCGGGGGACTAGCGGGGGGGCCATCAGATACGCAGTATTTT,CAGGLAGGPSDTQYF
.,.,TRBJ2-7,TRBV10-2,TGCGCCAGCAGTGAGGCTAGCTCCAGCTCCTACGAGCAGTACTTC,CASSEASSSSYEQYF
.,.,TRBJ2-2,TRBV11-2,TGTGCCAGCAGCTTGGACAGTTGGAACGGGGAGCTGTTTTTT,CASSLDSWNGELFF
.,TRBD1,TRBJ2-1,TRBV4-2,TGTGCCAGCAGCCAAACAGGGGTCAATGAGCAGTTCTTC,CASSQTGVNEQFF
.,TRBD2,TRBJ2-6,TRBV2,TGTGCCAGCAGTCGACTAGCGGCTGCTGGGGCCAACGTCCTGACTTTC,CASSRLAAAGANVLTF
.,TRBD1,TRBJ2-7,TRBV6-6,TGTGCCAGCAGTCACTCCGACAGGGATAGAAACGAGCAGTACTTC,CASSHSDRDRNEQYF
.,.,TRBJ2-7,TRBV25-1,TGTGCCAGCAGTGAACGGGGATACGCGGCCTCCGAGCAGTACTTC,CASSERGYAASEQYF
.,TRBD1,TRBJ1-2,TRBV2,TGTGCCAGGACAGGGGACTATGGCTACACCTTC,CARTGDYGYTF
few,.,TRBJ2-1,TRBV29-1,TGCAGCGTCCGGAGGGGGGGAGGGTTCATTAATGAGCAGTTCTTC,CSVRRGGGFINEQFF
.,TRBD1,TRBJ1-6,TRBV4-1,TGCGCCAGCAGCCTAGACAGGGGTCAGGCTTCGCCCCTCCACTTT,CASSLDRGQASPLHF
.,.,TRBJ1-1,TRBV7-7,TGTGCTAGCAGCTTAGCCGAGTCCACTGAAGCTTTCTTT,CASSLAESTEAFF
.,.,TRBJ2-1,TRBV19,TGTGCCAGTAACTCAGGGTGGGGAAATGAGCAGTTCTTC,CASNSGWGNEQFF
few,TRBD1,TRBJ2-7,TRBV7-8,TGTGCCAGCAGCGCCCTGACAGGGGGCGTCGAGCAGTACTTC,CASSALTGGVEQYF
.,.,TRBJ1-1,TRBV2,TGTGCCAGCTGCCTCGGGGGAATGAACACTGAAGCTTTCTTT,CASCLGGMNTEAFF
.,.,TRBJ1-3,TRBV11-2,TGTGCCAGCAGCCCGAAAACCGGGACAATTAGAAACACCATATATTTT,CASSPKTGTIRNTIYF
few,.,TRBJ1-2,TRBV28,TGTGCCAGCAGTACAGGGCTTAAGCACTATGGCTACACCTTC,CASSTGLKHYGYTF
.,TRBD1,TRBJ2-7,TRBV4-2,TGTGCCAGCAGCCAAACCAGACAGGGAAGCTCCTACGAGCAGTACTTC,CASSQTRQGSSYEQYF
.,TRBD1,TRBJ2-3,TRBV5-1,TGCGCCAGCAATCCGAGACAGGGGACAGATACGCAGTATTTT,CASNPRQGTDTQYF
.,.,TRBJ2-2,TRBV4-1,TGCGCCAGCAGCCCACTCGGGACTGCGAACACCGGGGAGCTGTTTTTT,CASSPLGTANTGELFF
.,.,TRBJ2-5,TRBV7-2,TGTGCCAGCAGCTCCCGAGCGGGCCAAGAGACCCAGTACTTC,CASSSRAGQETQYF
few,.,TRBJ1-4,TRBV6-5,TGTGCCAGCATGGAAGCGGGGAATGAAAAACTGTTTTTT,CASMEAGNEKLFF
.,TRBD1,TRBJ1-2,TRBV19,TGTGCCAGTTCCGGACAGGGCCATGGCTACACCTTC,CASSGQGHGYTF
.,TRBD2,TRBJ2-3,TRBV6-1,TGTGCCAGCACTCCTAGCGGGGGGACCACAGATACGCAGTATTTT,CASTPSGGTTDTQYF
.,TRBD1,TRBJ2-3,TRBV5-1,TGCGCCAGCAGCTCTTCAGGGGGCCCAGATACGCAGTATTTT,CASSSSGGPDTQYF
.,TRBD1,TRBJ1-2,TRBV18,TGTGCCAGCTCACCAATGGACAGGCCGGCTAACTATGGCTACACCTTC,CASSPMDRPANYGYTF
.,.,TRBJ1-4,TRBV9,TGTGCCAGCAGCCTTGGCCACAATGAAAAACTGTTTTTT,CASSLGHNEKLFF
few,.,TRBJ1-5,TRBV30,TGTGCCTGGAGGGCCGGGGGGAATCAGCCCCAGCATTTT,CAWRAGGNQPQHF
.,.,TRBJ1-2,TRBV21-1,TGTGCCAGCAGCAAGAGGGACACCGGGGTCAATGGCTACACCTTC,CASSKRDTGVNGYTF
few,TRBD1,TRBJ2-2,TRBV4-1,TGCGCCAGCAGCCAGCATCCAGGACAGGGGGTAGCCGGGGAGCTGTTTTTT,CASSQHPGQGVAGELFF
.,.,TRBJ1-1,TRBV10-2,TGCGCCAGCAGTGAGTCGAGTAGCTGGGGCAACACTGAAGCTTTCTTT,CASSESSSWGNTEAFF
.,.,TRBJ1-2,TRBV9,TGTGCCAGCAGCGTAGTAGGGGACACCTCCGGGGGCTACACCTTC,CASSVVGDTSGGYTF
.,.,TRBJ2-7,TRBV14,TGTGCCAGCAGCCAAACCAAACAAATCTTGAGGGGGAGCTACGAGCAGTACTTC,CASSQTKQILRGSYEQYF
.,.,TRBJ1-3,TRBV2,TGTGCCAGCAGTGAAGCGAGAGGAAACACCATATATTTT,CASSEARGNTIYF
few,.,TRBJ2-3,TRBV11-3,TGTGCCAGCAGCTTAGCTTCGGATACGCAGTATTTT,CASSLASDTQYF
.,.,TRBJ1-2,TRBV7-9,TGTGCCAGCAGCTTACGGGGTGACTATGGCTACACCTTC,CASSLRGDYGYTF
once,.,TRBJ1-2,TRBV27,TGTGCCAGCAGTTTATTGGGGGAAGGGGGCTATGGCTACACCTTC,CASSLLGEGGYGYTF
.,.,TRBJ2-2,TRBV7-9,TGTGCCCCCGGCGGTGTTGCGGACACCGGGGAGCTGTTTTTT,CAPGGVADTGELFF
.,.,TRBJ2-7,TRBV30,TGTGCCTGGAGCCCAGGGGCCGAGCAGTACTTC,CAWSPGAEQYF
.,.,TRBJ1-5,TRBV15,TGTGCCACCAGCAGAGATCGCATAATGGGGGGATTGAGTCAGCCCCAGCATTTT,CATSRDRIMGGLSQPQHF
.,TRBD1,TRBJ1-2,TRBV5-1,TGCGCCAGCAGCTTGGACAGGGGGCCCGAATCGTTTTTC,CASSLDRGPESFF
.,.,TRBJ1-4,TRBV18,TGTGCCAGCTCCCCACAGAGGGAGCCGGCAACTAATGAAAAACTGTTTTTT,CASSPQREPATNEKLFF
few,.,TRBJ2-7,TRBV4-2,TGTGCCAGCAGCCAAGGTCTTGGGCCCTACGAGCAGTACTTC,CASSQGLGPYEQYF
.,.,TRBJ2-3,TRBV19,TGTGCCAGTAGTATGAACGGGGTCTATACGCAGTATTTT,CASSMNGVYTQYF
.,.,TRBJ1-2,TRBV15,TGTGCCACCAGCAGAGATCCCCCCTCGGGAGGCTACACCTTC,CATSRDPPSGGYTF
.,TRBD1,TRBJ2-7,TRBV7-2,TGTGCCAGCAGCTCCTCCTACGACAGGGGCTACGAGCAGTACTTC,CASSSSYDRGYEQYF
.,.,TRBJ2-1,TRBV7-8,TGTGCCAGCAGGGGGGGGCGCTACAATGAGCAGTTCTTC,CASRGGRYNEQFF
.,TRBD2,TRBJ2-5,TRBV5-4,TGTGCCAGCGGGATTCGGGGGGAGGAGACCCAGTACTTC,CASGIRGEETQYF
.,.,TRBJ2-1,TRBV9,TGTGCCAGCAGCGCCCTGGGGGGGCGCTCCTACAATGAGCAGTTCTTC,CASSALGGRSYNEQFF
.,.,TRBJ1-5,TRBV28,TGTGCCAGCAGACCCTCGGGCAATCAGCCCCAGCATTTT,CASRPSGNQPQHF
.,.,TRBJ1-4,TRBV9,TGTGCCAGCAGCGCCGGAGCGGGACGGTATGAAAAACTGTTTTTT,CASSAGAGRYEKLFF